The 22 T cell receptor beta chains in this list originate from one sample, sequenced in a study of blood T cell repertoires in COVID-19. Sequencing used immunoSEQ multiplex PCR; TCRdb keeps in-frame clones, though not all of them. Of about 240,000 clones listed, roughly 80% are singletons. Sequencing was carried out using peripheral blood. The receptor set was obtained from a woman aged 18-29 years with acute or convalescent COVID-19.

In DNA form, the CDR3 reads TGCGCCAGCAGTGAAATCTTGAGACGGGGGGCGTATGGCTACACCTTC. It encodes CASSEILRRGAYGYTF. This chain uses TRBV10-1 with TRBJ1-2; TRBD1 is a possible D gene (6 bases). Trimming took off 3 bases at V and 5 bases at J, with 19 bases between the two ends. The V gene's germline CDR1 is WNHNN and CDR2 SYGVQD (reference sequence). CDR3 size: 16 residues.

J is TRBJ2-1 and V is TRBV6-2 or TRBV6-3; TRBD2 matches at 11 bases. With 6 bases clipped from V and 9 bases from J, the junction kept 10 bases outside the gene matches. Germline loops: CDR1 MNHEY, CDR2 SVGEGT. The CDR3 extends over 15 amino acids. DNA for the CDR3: TGTGCCAGCAGCCGACTAGCGGGGAAGCGTAGTGAGCAGTTCTTC. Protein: CASSRLAGKRSEQFF.

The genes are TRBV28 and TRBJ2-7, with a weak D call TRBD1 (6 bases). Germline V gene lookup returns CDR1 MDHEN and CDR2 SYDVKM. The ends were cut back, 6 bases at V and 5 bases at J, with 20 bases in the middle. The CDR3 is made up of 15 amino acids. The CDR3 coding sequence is TGTGCCAGCAGCCACCGTAGGACAGTACGCGACGAGCAGTACTTC. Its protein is CASSHRRTVRDEQYF.

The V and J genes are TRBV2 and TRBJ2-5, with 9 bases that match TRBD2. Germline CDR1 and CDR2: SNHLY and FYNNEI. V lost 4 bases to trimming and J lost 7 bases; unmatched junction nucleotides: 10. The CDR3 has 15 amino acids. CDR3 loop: CASSATSGSARTQYF. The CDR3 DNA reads TGTGCCAGCAGTGCGACTAGCGGCTCAGCCAGGACCCAGTACTTC.

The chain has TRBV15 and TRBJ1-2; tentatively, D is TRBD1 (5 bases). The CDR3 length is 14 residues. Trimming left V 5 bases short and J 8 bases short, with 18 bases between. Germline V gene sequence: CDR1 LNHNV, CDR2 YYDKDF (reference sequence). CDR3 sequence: CATSPDSGVEGYTF. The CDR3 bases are TGTGCCACCAGCCCGGATTCGGGGGTCGAAGGCTACACCTTC. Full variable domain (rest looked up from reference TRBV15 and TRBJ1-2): DAMVIQNPRYQVTQFGKPVTLSCSQTLNHNVMYWYQQKSSQAPKLLFHYYDKDFNNEADTPDNFQSRRPNTSFCFLDIRSPGLGDTAMYLCATSPDSGVEGYTFGSGTRLTVV.

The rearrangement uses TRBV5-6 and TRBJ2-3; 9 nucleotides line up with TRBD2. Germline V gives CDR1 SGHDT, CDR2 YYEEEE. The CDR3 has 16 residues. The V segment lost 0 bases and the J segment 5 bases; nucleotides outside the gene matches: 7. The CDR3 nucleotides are TGTGCCAGCAGCTTGGCGGTAGCGGGAGAGGGAGATACGCAGTATTTT. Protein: CASSLAVAGEGDTQYF.

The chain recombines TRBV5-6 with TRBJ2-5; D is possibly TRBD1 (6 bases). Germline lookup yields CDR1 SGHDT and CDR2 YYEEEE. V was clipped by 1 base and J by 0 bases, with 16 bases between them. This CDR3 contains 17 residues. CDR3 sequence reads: CASSLRPGALDQETQYF. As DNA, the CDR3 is TGTGCCAGCAGCTTGAGGCCAGGGGCCCTAGACCAAGAGACCCAGTACTTC.

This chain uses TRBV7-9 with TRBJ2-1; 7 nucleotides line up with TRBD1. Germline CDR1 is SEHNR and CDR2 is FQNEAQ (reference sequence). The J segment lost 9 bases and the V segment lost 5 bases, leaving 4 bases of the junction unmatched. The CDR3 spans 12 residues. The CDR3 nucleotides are TGTGCCAGCAGCGGACAGGCGCGTGAGCAGTTCTTC. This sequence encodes CASSGQAREQFF.

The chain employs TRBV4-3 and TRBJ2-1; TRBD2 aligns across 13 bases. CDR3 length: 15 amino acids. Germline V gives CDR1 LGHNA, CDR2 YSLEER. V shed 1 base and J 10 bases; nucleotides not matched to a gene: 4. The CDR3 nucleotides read TGCGCCAGCAGCCAAGTGGGACTAGCGGGAAAGGAGCAGTTCTTC. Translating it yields CASSQVGLAGKEQFF.

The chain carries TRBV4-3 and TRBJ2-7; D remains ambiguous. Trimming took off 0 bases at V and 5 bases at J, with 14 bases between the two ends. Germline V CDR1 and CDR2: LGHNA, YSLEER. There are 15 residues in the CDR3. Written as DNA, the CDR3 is TGCGCCAGCAGCCAAGATTCCTCGACTGGCGACGAGCAGTACTTC. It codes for CASSQDSSTGDEQYF.

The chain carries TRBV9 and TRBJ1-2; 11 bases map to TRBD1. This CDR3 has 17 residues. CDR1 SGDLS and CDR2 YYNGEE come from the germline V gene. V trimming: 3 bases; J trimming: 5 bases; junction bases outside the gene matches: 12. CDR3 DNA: TGTGCCAGCAGCGAGTGGGAGGACAGGGGGCCGCTGTATGGCTACACCTTC. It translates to CASSEWEDRGPLYGYTF.

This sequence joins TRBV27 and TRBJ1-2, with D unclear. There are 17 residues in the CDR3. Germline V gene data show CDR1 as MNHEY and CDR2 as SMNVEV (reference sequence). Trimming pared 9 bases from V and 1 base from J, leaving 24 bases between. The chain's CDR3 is CASDSPPPKLGNYGYTF. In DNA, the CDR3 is TGTGCCAGTGACTCCCCGCCGCCCAAACTAGGTAACTATGGCTACACCTTC.

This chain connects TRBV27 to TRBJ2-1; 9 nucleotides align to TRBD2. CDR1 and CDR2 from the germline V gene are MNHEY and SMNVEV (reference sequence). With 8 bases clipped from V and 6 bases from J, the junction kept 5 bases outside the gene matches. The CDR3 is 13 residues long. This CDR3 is CASFSGSVNEQFF. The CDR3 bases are TGTGCCAGCTTTAGCGGGAGCGTCAATGAGCAGTTCTTC.

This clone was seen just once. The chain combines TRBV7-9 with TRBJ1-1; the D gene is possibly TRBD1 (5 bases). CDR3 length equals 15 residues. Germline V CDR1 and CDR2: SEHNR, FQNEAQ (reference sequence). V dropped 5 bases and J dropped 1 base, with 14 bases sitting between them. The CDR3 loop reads CASSNSREGNTEAFF. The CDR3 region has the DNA TGTGCCAGCAGCAACAGCAGGGAAGGGAACACTGAAGCTTTCTTT.

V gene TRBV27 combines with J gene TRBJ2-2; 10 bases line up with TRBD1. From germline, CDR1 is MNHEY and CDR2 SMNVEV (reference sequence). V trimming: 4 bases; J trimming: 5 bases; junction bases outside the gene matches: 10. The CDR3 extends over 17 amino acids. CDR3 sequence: CASSSPLRDRGTGELFF. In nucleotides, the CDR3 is TGTGCCAGCAGTTCGCCCCTCCGGGACAGGGGAACCGGGGAGCTGTTTTTT.

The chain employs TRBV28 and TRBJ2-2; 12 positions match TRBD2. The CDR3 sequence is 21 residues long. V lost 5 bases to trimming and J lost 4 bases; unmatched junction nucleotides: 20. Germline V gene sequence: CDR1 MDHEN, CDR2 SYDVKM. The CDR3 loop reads CASSPKRGGILGLAGTGELFF. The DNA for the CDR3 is TGTGCCAGCAGTCCCAAGAGGGGGGGTATTTTGGGACTAGCGGGCACCGGGGAGCTGTTTTTT.

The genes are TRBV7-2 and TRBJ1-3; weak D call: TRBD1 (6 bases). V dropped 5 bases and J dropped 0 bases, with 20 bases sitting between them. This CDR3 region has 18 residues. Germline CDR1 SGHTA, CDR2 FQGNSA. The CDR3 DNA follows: TGTGCCAGCAGCCTTAGGCCCTTAGGGGGTCACTCTGGAAACACCATATATTTT. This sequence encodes CASSLRPLGGHSGNTIYF. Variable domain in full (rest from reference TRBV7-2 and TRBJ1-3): GAGVSQSPSNKVTEKGKDVELRCDPISGHTALYWYRQSLGQGLEFLIYFQGNSAPDKSGLPSDRFSAERTGGSVSTLTIQRTQQEDSAVYLCASSLRPLGGHSGNTIYFGEGSWLTVV.

The CDR3 reads CASSIGQGRNQPQHF. CDR3 DNA: TGTGCCAGTAGTATAGGGCAGGGTCGGAATCAGCCCCAGCATTTT. V is TRBV19 and J is TRBJ1-5; tentative D call: TRBD1 (5 bases). Germline loops: CDR1 LNHDA, CDR2 SQIVND (reference sequence). V lost 1 base and J 4 bases, leaving 11 bases between the germline ends. This CDR3 is 15 amino acids long.

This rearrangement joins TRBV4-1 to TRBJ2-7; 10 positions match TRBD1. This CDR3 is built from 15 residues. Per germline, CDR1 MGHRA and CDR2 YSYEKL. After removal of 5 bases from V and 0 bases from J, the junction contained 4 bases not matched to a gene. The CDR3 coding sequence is TGCGCCAGCAGCGCCGGGACAGGGGTCTCCTACGAGCAGTACTTC. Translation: CASSAGTGVSYEQYF.

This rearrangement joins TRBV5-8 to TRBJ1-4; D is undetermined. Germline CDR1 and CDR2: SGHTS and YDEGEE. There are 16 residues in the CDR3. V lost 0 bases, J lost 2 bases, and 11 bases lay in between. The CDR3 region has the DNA TGTGCCAGCAGCTTGGGCAACTCGTCCACTAATGAAAAACTGTTTTTT. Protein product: CASSLGNSSTNEKLFF. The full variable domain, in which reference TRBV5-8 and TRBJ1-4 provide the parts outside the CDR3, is EAGVTQSPTHLIKTRGQQATLRCSPISGHTSVYWYQQALGLGLQFLLWYDEGEERNRGNFPPRFSGRQFPNYSSELNVNALELEDSALYLCASSLGNSSTNEKLFFGSGTQLSVL.

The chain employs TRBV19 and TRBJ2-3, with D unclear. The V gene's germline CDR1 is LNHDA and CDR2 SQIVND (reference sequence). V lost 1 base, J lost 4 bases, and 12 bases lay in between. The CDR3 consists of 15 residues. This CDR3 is CASSIVVPGSDTQYF. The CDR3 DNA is TGTGCCAGTAGTATAGTTGTTCCAGGATCAGATACGCAGTATTTT.

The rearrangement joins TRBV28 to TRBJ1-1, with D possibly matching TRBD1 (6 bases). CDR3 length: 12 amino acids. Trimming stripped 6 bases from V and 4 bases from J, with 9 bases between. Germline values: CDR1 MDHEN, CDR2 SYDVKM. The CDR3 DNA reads TGTGCCAGCAGGGTACAGGGCACTGAAGCTTTCTTT. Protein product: CASRVQGTEAFF.